This TCR beta chain was obtained from a study of early T cells in non-severe SARS-CoV-2 infection. CDR1 and CDR2 (germline): LGHNA, YSLEER. The length of the CDR3 is 15 residues. V was pared by 0 bases and J by 3 bases, with 1 base of the junction left unmatched. With regard to this clonotype: The antigen remains undetermined.

General study findings and limits: The VDJdb matching leaned toward anti-spike CD8 responses and overlooked private and CD4 specificities.

The TCR library protocol attached unique molecular identifiers to the individual cDNA molecules. TCRdb redid the calling of the 5' RACE reads with MiXCR, one entry per CDR3 protein. Counted here are tens of thousands of distinct CDR3 sequences, 10% to 12% occurring once; the ten biggest clones make up around 13%. The chain joins TRBV4-3 to TRBJ1-4; 7 bases agree with TRBD1. The sequence was collected from an adult who was a healthcare worker with PCR-confirmed SARS-CoV-2 infection or an uninfected control (not recorded which). The sample here was whole blood, taken at baseline. This CDR3 is CASSQEGQPNEKLFF. The CDR3 DNA reads as TGCGCCAGCAGCCAAGAGGGACAGCCTAATGAAAAACTGTTTTTT.